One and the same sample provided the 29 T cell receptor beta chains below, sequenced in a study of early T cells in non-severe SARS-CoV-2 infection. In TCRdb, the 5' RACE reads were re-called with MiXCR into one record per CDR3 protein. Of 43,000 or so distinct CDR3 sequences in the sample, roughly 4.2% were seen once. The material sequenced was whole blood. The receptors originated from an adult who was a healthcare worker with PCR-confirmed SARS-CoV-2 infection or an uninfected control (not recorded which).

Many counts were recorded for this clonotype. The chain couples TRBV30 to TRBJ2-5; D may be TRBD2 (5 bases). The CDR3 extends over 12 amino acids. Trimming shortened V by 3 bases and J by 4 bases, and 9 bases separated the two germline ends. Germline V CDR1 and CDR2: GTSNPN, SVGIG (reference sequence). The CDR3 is CAWRGGGETQYF. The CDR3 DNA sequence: TGTGCCTGGAGAGGAGGAGGAGAGACCCAGTACTTC. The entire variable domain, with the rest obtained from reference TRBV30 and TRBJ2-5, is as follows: SQTIHQWPATLVQPVGSPLSLECTVEGTSNPNLYWYRQAAGRGLQLLFYSVGIGQISSEVPQNLSASRPQDRQFILSSKKLLLSDSGFYLCAWRGGGETQYFGPGTRLLVL.

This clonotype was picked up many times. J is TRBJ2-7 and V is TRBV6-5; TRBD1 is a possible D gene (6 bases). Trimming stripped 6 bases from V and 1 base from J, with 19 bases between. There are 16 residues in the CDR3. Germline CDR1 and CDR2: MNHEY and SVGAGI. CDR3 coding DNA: TGTGCCAGCAGACCCCACGGGCAGGGGAATTCCTACGAGCAGTACTTC. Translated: CASRPHGQGNSYEQYF.

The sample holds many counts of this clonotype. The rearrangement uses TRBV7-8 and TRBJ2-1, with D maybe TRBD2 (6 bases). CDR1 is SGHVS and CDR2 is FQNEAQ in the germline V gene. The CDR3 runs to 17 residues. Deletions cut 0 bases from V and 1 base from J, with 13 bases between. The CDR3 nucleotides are TGTGCCAGCAGCTTAGCTATGTCGGGAGCTTCCTACAATGAGCAGTTCTTC. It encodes CASSLAMSGASYNEQFF.

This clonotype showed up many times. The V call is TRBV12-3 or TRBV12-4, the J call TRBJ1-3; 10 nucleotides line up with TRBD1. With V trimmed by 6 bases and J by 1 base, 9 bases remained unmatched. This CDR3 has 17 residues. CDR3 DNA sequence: TGTGCCAGCAGAAAGGACAGGGGGAAGGCGTCTGGAAACACCATATATTTT. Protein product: CASRKDRGKASGNTIYF.

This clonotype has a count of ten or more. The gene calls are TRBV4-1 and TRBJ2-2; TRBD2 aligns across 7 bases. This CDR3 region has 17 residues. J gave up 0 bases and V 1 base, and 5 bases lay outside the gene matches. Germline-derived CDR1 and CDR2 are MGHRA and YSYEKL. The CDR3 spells CASSQAGGLANTGELFF. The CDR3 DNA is TGCGCCAGCAGCCAAGCGGGAGGACTAGCGAACACCGGGGAGCTGTTTTTT.

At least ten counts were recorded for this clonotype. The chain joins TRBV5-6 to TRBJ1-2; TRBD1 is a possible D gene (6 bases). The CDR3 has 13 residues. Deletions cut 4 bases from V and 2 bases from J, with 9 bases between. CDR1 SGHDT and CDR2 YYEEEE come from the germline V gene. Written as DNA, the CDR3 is TGTGCCAGCAGCGGGCAGGGGAACTATGGCTACACCTTC. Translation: CASSGQGNYGYTF.

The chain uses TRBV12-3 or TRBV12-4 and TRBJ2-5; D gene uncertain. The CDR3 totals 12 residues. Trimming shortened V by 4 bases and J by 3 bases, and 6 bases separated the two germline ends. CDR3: CASSSVEETQYF. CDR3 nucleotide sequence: TGTGCCAGCAGTTCCGTAGAAGAGACCCAGTACTTC.

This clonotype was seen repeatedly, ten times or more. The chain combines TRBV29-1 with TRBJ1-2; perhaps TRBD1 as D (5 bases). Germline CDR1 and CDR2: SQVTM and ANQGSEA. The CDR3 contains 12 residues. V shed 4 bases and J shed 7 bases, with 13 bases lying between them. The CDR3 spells CSVVQGLGGYTF. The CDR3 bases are TGCAGCGTTGTTCAGGGTTTAGGTGGCTACACCTTC. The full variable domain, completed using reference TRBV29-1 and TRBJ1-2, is SAVISQKPSRDICQRGTSLTIQCQVDSQVTMMFWYRQQPGQSLTLIATANQGSEATYESGFVIDKFPISRPNLTFSTLTVSNMSPEDSSIYLCSVVQGLGGYTFGSGTRLTVV.

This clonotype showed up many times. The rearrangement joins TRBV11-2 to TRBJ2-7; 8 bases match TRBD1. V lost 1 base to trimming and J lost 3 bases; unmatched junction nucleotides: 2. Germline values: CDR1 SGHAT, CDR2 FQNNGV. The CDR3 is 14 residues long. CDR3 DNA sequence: TGTGCCAGCAGCTTAGGTACAGGGGGCTACGAGCAGTACTTC. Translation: CASSLGTGGYEQYF.

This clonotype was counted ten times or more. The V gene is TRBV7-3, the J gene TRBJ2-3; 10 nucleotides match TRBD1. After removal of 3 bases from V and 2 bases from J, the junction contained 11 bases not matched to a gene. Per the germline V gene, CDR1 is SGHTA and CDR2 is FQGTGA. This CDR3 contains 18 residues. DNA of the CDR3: TGTGCCAGCAGCTTGGTTGGGACCGGGACAGGGGACACAGATACGCAGTATTTT. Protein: CASSLVGTGTGDTDTQYF.

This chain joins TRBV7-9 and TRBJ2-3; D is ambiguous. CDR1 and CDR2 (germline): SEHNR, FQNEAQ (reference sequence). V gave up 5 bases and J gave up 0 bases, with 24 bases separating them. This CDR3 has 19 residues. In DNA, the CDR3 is TGTGCCAGCAGCCTGACCAGCGTTCGAGCGATTTTTAGCACAGATACGCAGTATTTT. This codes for CASSLTSVRAIFSTDTQYF.

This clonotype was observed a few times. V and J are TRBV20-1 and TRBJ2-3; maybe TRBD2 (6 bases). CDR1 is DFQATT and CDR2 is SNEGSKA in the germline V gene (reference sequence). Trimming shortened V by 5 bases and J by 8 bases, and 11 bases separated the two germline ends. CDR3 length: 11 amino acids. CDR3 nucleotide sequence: TGCAGTGCTGGCCCCGGGGGTACGCAGTATTTT. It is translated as CSAGPGGTQYF.

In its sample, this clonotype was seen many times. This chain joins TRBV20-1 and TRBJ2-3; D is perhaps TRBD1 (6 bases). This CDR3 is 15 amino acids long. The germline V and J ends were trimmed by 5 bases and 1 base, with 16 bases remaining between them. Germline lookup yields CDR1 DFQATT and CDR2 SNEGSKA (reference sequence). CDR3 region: CSALTGSTGTDTQYF. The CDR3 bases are TGCAGTGCTCTAACAGGGTCTACAGGCACAGATACGCAGTATTTT.

The CDR3 region is CSANNENIQYF. CDR3 nucleotide sequence: TGCAGTGCTAACAACGAAAACATTCAGTACTTC. The V call is TRBV20-1, the J call TRBJ2-4, with D unclear. V lost 4 bases and J 5 bases, leaving 6 bases between the germline ends. The CDR3 consists of 11 residues. CDR1 is DFQATT, CDR2 SNEGSKA, per germline (reference sequence).

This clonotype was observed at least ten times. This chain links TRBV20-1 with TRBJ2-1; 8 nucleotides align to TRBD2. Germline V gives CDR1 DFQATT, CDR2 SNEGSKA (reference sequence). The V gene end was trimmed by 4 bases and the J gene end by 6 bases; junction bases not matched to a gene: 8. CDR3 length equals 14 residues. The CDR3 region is CSANTGRAVNEQFF. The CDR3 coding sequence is TGCAGTGCTAATACCGGGAGGGCCGTCAATGAGCAGTTCTTC.

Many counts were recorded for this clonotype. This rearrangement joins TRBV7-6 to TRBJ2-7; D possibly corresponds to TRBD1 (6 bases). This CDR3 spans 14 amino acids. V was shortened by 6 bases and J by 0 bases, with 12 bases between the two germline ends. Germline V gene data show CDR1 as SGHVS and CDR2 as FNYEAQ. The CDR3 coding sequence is TGTGCCAGCAGTCGAATGACAGGCTCCTACGAGCAGTACTTC. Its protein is CASSRMTGSYEQYF. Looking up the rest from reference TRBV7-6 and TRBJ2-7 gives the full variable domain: GAGVSQSPRYKVTKRGQDVALRCDPISGHVSLYWYRQALGQGPEFLTYFNYEAQQDKSGLPNDRFSAERPEGSISTLTIQRTEQRDSAMYRCASSRMTGSYEQYFGPGTRLTVT.

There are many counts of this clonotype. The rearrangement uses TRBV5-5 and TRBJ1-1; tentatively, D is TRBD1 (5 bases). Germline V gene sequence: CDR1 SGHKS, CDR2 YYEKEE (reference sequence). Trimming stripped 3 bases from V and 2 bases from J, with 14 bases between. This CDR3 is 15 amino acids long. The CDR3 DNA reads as TGTGCCAGCAGCTCCCAAGGGGTGAAAAACACTGAAGCTTTCTTT. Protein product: CASSSQGVKNTEAFF.

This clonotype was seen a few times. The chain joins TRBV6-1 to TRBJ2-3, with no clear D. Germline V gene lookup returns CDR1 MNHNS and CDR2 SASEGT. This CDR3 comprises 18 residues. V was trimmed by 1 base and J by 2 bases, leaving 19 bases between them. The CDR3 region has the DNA TGTGCCAGCAGTGAAGGAGTTCTAAGGCGGTGGAACACAGATACGCAGTATTTT. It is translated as CASSEGVLRRWNTDTQYF.

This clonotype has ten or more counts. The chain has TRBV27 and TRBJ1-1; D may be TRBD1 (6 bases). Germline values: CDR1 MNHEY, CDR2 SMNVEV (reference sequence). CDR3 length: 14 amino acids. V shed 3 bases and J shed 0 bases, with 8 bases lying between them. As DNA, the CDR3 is TGTGCCAGCAGTTTCAGGGGAATGAACACTGAAGCTTTCTTT. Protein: CASSFRGMNTEAFF.

In DNA form, the CDR3 reads TGTGCCAGCAGCATGGAAAGGGGCGCTTCGGGAAACACCATATATTTT. Translating gives CASSMERGASGNTIYF. The chain uses TRBV5-4 and TRBJ1-3; perhaps TRBD1 as D (5 bases). V lost 4 bases and J lost 4, with 18 bases in between. Germline V gives CDR1 SGHNT, CDR2 YYREEE (reference sequence). The CDR3 is made up of 16 amino acids.

CDR3 nucleotides: TGTGCCAGCACCGAAAGGGTGGAGGGTGAAGCTTTCTTT. This sequence encodes CASTERVEGEAFF. The V gene is TRBV5-5, the J gene TRBJ1-1; D is ambiguous. CDR3 size: 13 residues. Between the trimmed V and J ends, which lost 6 bases and 7 bases, there was a span of 16 bases. Looked up from germline, CDR1 is SGHKS and CDR2 is YYEKEE (reference sequence).

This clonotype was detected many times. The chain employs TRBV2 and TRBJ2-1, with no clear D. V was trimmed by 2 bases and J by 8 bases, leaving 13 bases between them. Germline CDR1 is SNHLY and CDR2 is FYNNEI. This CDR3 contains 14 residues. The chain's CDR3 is CASSELATADEQFF. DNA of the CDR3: TGTGCCAGCAGTGAATTAGCCACGGCGGATGAGCAGTTCTTC.

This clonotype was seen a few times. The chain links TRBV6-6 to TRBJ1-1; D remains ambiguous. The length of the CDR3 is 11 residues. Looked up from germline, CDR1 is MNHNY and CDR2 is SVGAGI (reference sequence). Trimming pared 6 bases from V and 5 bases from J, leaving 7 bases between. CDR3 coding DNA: TGTGCCAGCAGGCACGGAACTGAAGCTTTCTTT. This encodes CASRHGTEAFF.

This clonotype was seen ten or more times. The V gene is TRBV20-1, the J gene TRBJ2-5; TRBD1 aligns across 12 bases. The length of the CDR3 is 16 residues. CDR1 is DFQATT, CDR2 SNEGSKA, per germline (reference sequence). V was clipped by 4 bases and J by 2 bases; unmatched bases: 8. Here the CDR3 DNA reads TGCAGTGCTACAGGGACAGGGGGCGCTGAACAAGAGACCCAGTACTTC. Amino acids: CSATGTGGAEQETQYF.

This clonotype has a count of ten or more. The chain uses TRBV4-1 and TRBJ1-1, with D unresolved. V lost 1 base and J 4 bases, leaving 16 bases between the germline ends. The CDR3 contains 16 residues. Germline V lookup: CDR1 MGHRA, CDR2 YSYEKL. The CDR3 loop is CASSQGQRRLSTEAFF. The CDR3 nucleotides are TGCGCCAGCAGCCAAGGGCAGAGAAGGTTGAGCACTGAAGCTTTCTTT.

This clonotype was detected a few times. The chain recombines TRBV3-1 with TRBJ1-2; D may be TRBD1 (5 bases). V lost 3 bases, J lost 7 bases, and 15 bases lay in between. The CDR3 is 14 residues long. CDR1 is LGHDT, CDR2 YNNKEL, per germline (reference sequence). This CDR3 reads CASSQDGDPFGYTF. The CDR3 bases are TGTGCCAGCAGCCAGGACGGGGACCCTTTTGGCTACACCTTC.

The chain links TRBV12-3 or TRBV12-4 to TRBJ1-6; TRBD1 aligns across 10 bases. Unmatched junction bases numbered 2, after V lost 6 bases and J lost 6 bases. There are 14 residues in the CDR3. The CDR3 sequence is CASSRQGANSPLHF. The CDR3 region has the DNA TGTGCCAGCAGCCGACAGGGGGCTAATTCACCCCTCCACTTT.

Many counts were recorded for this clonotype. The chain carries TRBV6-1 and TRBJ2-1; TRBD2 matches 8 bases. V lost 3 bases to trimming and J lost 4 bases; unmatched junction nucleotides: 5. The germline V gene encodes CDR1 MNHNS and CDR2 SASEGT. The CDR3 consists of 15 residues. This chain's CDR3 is CASSEERGSYNEQFF. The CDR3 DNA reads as TGTGCCAGCAGTGAGGAGCGGGGGTCGTACAATGAGCAGTTCTTC.

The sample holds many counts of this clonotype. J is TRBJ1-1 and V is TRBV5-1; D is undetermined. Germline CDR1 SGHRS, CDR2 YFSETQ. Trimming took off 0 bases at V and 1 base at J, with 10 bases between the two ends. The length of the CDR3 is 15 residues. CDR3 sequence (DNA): TGCGCCAGCAGCTTGGGATGGGAGGCGAACACTGAAGCTTTCTTT. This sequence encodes CASSLGWEANTEAFF.